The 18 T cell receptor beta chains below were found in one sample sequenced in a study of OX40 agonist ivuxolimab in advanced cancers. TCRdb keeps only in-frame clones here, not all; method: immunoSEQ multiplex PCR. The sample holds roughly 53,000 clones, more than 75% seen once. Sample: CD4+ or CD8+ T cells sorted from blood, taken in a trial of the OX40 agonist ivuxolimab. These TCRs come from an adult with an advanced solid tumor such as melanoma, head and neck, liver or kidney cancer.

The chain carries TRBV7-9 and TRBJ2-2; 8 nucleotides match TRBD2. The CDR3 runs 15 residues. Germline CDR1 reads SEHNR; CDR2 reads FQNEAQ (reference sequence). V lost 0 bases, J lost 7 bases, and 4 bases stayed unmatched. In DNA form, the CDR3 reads TGTGCCAGCAGCTTAGCTAGCGGGAATAACGGGGAGCTGTTTTTT. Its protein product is CASSLASGNNGELFF. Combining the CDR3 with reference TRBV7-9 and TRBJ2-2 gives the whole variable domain DTGVSQNPRHKITKRGQNVTFRCDPISEHNRLYWYRQTLGQGPEFLTYFQNEAQLEKSRLLSDRFSAERPKGSFSTLEIQRTEQGDSAMYLCASSLASGNNGELFFGEGSRLTVL.

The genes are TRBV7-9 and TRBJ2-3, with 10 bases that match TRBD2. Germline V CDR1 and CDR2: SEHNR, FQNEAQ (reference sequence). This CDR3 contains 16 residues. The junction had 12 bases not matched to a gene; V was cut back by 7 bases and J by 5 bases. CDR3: CASTPTLAGAGDTQYF. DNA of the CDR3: TGTGCCAGCACCCCCACCCTAGCGGGAGCTGGAGATACGCAGTATTTT.

The CDR3 region is CALNEGGYNSPLHF. CDR3 coding DNA: TGTGCCTTGAATGAGGGCGGTTATAATTCACCCCTCCACTTT. This chain connects TRBV30 to TRBJ1-6; D gene ambiguous. There are 14 residues in the CDR3. Germline V gene data show CDR1 as GTSNPN and CDR2 as SVGIG (reference sequence). The germline V and J ends were trimmed by 7 bases and 4 bases, with 14 bases remaining between them.

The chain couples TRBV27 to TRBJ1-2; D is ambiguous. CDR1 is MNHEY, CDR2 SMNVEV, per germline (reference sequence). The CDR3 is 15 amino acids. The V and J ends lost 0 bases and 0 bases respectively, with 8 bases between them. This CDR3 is CASSLSWQSNYGYTF. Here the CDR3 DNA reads TGTGCCAGCAGTTTATCCTGGCAGTCTAACTATGGCTACACCTTC.

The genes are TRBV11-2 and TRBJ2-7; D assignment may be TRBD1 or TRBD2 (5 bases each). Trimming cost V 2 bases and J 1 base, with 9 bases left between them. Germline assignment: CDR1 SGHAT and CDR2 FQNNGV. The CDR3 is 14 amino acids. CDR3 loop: CASSLYGGSYEQYF. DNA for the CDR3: TGTGCCAGCAGCTTATATGGGGGTTCCTACGAGCAGTACTTC.

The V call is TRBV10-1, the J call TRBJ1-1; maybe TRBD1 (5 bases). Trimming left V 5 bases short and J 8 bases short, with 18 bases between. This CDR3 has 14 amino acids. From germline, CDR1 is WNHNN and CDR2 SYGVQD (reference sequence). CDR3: CASSRDPMMAEAFF. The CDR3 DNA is TGCGCCAGCAGTCGGGACCCTATGATGGCGGAAGCTTTCTTT.

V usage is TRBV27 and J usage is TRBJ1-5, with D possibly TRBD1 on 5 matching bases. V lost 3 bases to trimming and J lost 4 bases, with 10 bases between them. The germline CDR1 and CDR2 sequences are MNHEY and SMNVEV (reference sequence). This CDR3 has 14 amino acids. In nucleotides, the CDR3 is TGTGCCAGCAGTTTGGGGACGAGGAATCAGCCCCAGCATTTT. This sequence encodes CASSLGTRNQPQHF.

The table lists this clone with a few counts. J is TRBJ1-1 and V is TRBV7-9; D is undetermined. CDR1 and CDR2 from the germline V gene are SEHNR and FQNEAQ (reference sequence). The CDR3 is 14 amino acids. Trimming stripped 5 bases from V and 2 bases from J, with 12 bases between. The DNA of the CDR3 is TGTGCCAGCAGCCCTAACTCCGAAAACACTGAAGCTTTCTTT. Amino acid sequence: CASSPNSENTEAFF.

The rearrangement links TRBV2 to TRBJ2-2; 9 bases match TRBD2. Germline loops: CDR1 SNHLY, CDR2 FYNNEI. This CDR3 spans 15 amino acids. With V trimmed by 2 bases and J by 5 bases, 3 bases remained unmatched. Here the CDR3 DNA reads TGTGCCAGCAGTGAAAGGCGGGAGGGAACCGGGGAGCTGTTTTTT. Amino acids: CASSERREGTGELFF.

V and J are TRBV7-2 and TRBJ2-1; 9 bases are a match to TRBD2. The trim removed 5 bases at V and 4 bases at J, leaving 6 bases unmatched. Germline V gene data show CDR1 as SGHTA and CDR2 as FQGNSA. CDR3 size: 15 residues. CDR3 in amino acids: CASSPGTSRYNEQFF. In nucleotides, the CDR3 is TGTGCCAGCAGCCCGGGGACTAGCCGTTACAATGAGCAGTTCTTC.

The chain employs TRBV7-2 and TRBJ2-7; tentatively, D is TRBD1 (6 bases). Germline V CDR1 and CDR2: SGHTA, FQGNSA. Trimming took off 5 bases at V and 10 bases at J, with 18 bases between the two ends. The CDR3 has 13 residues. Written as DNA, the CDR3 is TGTGCCAGCAGCGGGACAAACCCCTCAGCTCAGTACTTC. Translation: CASSGTNPSAQYF. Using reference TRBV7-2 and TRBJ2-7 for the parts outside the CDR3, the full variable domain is GAGVSQSPSNKVTEKGKDVELRCDPISGHTALYWYRQSLGQGLEFLIYFQGNSAPDKSGLPSDRFSAERTGGSVSTLTIQRTQQEDSAVYLCASSGTNPSAQYFGPGTRLTVT.

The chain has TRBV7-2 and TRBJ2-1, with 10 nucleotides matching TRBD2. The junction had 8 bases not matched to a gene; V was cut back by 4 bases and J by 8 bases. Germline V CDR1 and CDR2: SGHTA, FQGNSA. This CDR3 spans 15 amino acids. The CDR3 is CASSWLAGDFDEQFF. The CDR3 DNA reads TGTGCCAGCAGCTGGCTAGCGGGGGATTTCGATGAGCAGTTCTTC.

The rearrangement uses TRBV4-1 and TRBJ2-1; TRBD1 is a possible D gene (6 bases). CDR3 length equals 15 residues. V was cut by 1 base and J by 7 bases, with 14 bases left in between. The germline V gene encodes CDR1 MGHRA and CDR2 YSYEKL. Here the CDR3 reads CASSQAWTEGNEQFF. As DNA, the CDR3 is TGCGCCAGCAGCCAAGCGTGGACAGAGGGAAATGAGCAGTTCTTC.

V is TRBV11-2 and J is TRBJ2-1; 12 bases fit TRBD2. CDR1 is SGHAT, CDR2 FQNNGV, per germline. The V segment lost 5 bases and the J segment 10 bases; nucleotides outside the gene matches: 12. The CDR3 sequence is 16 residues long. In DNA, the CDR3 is TGTGCCAGCAGCCCGCAAAGACTAGCGGGAGCCATGGAGCAGTTCTTC. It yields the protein CASSPQRLAGAMEQFF.

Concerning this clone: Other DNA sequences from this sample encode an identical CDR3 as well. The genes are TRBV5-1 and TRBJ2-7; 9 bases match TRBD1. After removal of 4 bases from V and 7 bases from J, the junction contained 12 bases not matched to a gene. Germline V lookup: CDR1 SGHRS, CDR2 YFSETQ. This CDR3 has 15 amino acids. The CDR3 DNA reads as TGCGCCAGCAGCCTGGCCGGGACAGGGACGGGAGAGCAGTACTTC. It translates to CASSLAGTGTGEQYF.

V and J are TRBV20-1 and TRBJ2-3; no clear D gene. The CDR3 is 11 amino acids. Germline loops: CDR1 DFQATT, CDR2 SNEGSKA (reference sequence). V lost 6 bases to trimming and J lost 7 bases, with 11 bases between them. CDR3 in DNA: TGCAGTGCCGCTTCGAGGTATACGCAGTATTTT. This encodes CSAASRYTQYF.

This CDR3 is CASSQAGWTPNTGELFF. In nucleotides, the CDR3 is TGTGCCAGCAGCCAGGCCGGATGGACGCCGAACACCGGGGAGCTGTTTTTT. This chain connects TRBV7-9 to TRBJ2-2, with D unresolved. CDR1 is SEHNR and CDR2 is FQNEAQ in the germline V gene (reference sequence). This CDR3 contains 17 residues. The germline V and J ends were trimmed by 5 bases and 0 bases, with 16 bases remaining between them. Supplemented by reference TRBV7-9 and TRBJ2-2, the full variable domain reads DTGVSQNPRHKITKRGQNVTFRCDPISEHNRLYWYRQTLGQGPEFLTYFQNEAQLEKSRLLSDRFSAERPKGSFSTLEIQRTEQGDSAMYLCASSQAGWTPNTGELFFGEGSRLTVL.

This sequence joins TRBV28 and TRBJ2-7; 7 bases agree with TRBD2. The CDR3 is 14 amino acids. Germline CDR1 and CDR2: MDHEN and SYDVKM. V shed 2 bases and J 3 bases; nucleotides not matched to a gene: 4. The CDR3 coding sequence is TGTGCCAGCAGTTTAGCCACTAGCGACTACGAGCAGTACTTC. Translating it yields CASSLATSDYEQYF.